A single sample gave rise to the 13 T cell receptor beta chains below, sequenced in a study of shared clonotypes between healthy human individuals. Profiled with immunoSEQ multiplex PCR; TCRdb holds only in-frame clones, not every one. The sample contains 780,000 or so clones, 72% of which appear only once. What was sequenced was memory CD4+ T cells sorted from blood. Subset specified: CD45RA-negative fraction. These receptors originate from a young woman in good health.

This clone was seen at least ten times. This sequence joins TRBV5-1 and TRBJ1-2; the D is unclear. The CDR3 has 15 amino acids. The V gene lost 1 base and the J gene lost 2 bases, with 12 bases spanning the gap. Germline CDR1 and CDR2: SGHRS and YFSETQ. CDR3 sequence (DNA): TGCGCCAGCAGCTTGCGGACTTACGACAACTATGGCTACACCTTC. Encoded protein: CASSLRTYDNYGYTF.

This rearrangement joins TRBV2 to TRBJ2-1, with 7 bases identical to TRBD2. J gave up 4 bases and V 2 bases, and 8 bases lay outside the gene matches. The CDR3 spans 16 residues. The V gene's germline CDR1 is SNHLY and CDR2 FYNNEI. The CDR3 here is CASSEMSSGGYNEQFF. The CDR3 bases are TGTGCCAGCAGTGAAATGTCTAGCGGAGGATACAATGAGCAGTTCTTC.

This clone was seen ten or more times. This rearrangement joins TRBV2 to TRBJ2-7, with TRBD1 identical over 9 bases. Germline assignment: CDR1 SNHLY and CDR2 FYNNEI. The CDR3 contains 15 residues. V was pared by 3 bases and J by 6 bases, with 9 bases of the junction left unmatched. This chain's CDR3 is CASSDLGQGALEQYF. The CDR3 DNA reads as TGTGCCAGCAGTGATCTGGGACAGGGAGCCCTCGAGCAGTACTTC.

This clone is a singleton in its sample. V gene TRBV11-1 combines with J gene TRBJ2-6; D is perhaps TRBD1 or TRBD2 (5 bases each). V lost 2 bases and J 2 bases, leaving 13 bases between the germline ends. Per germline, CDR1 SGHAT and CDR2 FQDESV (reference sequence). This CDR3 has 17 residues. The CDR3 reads CASSLSSWDAGANVLTF. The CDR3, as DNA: TGTGCCAGCAGCTTATCGTCGTGGGACGCTGGGGCCAACGTCCTGACTTTC.

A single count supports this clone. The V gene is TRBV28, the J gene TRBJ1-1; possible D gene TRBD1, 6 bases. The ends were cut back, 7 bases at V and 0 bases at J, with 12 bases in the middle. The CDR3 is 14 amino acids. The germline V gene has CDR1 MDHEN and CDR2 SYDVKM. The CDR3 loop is CASNMDRVNTEAFF. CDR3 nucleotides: TGTGCCAGCAATATGGACAGAGTGAACACTGAAGCTTTCTTT.

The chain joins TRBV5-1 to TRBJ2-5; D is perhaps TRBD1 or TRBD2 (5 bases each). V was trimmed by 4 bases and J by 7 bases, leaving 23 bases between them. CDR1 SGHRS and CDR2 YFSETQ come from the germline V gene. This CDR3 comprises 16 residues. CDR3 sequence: CASSPGDQLVRGTQYF. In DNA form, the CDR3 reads TGCGCCAGCAGCCCAGGAGACCAACTAGTAAGGGGGACCCAGTACTTC.

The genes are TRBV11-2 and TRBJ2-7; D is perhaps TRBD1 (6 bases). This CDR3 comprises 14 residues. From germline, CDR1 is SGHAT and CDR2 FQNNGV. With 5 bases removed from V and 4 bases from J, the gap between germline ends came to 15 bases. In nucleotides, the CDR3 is TGTGCCAGCAGCCCCCGGACAGCGCCGTACGAGCAGTACTTC. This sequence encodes CASSPRTAPYEQYF.

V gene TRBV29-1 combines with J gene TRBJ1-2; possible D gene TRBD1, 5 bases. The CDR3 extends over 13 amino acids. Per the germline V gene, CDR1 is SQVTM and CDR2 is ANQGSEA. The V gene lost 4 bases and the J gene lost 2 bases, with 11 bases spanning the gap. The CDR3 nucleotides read TGCAGCGTTGTGATAGGGACCAACTATGGCTACACCTTC. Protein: CSVVIGTNYGYTF.

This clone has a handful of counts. CDR3: CASSLGVTEAFF. The CDR3 nucleotides are TGTGCCAGCAGCCTAGGGGTTACTGAAGCTTTCTTT. This sequence joins TRBV7-8 and TRBJ1-1, with TRBD1 as a possible D gene (5 bases). Trimming shortened V by 5 bases and J by 5 bases, and 9 bases separated the two germline ends. The CDR3 length is 12 residues. Germline V gene data show CDR1 as SGHVS and CDR2 as FQNEAQ.

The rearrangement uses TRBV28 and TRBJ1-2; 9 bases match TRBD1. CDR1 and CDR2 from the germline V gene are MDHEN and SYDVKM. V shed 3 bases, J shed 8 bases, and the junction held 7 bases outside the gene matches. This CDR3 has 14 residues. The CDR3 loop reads CASSLGQGSGGYTF. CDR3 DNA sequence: TGTGCCAGCAGTTTGGGACAGGGTAGCGGCGGCTACACCTTC.

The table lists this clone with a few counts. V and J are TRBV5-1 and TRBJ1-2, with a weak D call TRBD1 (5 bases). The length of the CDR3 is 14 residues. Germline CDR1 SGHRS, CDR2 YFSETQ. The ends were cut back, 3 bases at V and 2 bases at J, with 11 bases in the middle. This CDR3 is CASSSGDGNYGYTF. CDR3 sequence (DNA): TGCGCCAGCAGCTCGGGGGACGGGAACTATGGCTACACCTTC.

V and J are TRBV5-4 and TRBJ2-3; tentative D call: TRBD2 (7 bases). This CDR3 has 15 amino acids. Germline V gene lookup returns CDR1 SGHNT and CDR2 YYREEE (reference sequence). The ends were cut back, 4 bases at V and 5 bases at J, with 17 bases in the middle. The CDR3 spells CASSPSGGEGDTQYF. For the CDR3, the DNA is TGTGCCAGCAGCCCGTCGGGGGGCGAAGGAGATACGCAGTATTTT.

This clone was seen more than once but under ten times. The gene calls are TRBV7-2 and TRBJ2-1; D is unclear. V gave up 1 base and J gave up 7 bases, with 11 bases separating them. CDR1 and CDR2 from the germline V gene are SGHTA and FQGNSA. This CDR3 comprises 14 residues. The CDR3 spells CASSLEVRANEQFF. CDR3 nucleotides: TGTGCCAGCAGCTTAGAGGTACGGGCTAATGAGCAGTTCTTC.